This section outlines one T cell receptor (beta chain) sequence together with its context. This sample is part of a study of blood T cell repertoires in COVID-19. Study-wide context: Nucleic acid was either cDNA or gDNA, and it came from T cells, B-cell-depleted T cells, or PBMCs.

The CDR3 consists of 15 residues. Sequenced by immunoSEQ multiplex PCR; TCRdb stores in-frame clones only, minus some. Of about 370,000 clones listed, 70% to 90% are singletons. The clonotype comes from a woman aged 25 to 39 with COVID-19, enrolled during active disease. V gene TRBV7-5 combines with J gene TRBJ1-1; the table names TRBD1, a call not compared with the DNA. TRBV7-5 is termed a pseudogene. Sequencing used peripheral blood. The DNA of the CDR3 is TGTGCCAGAAGCACCCTTATACAGACGAACACTGAAGCTTTCTTT. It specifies CARSTLIQTNTEAFF.